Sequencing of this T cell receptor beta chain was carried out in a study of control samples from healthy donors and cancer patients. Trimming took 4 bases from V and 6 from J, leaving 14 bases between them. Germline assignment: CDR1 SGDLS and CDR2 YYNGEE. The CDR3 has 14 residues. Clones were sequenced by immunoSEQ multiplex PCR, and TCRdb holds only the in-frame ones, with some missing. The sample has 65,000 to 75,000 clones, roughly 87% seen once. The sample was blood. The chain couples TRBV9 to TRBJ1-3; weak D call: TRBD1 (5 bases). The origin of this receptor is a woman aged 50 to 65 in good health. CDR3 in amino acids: CASSHQGLENTIYF. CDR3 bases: TGTGCCAGCAGCCATCAGGGACTGGAAAACACCATATATTTT.